Below are 29 T cell receptor beta chains sequenced from a single sample in a study of OX40 agonist ivuxolimab in advanced cancers. Sequenced by immunoSEQ multiplex PCR; TCRdb stores in-frame clones only, minus some. The table lists approximately 120,000 clones, 85% to 95% of them singletons. Material: CD4+ or CD8+ T cells sorted from blood, obtained in a trial of the OX40 agonist ivuxolimab. Receptor source: an adult with an advanced solid tumor such as melanoma, head and neck, liver or kidney cancer.

The rearrangement uses TRBV7-3 and TRBJ2-1; D not certain. Trimming pared 5 bases from V and 0 bases from J, leaving 14 bases between. The length of the CDR3 is 16 residues. Germline loops: CDR1 SGHTA, CDR2 FQGTGA. The CDR3 region is CASSPETGGSYNEQFF. CDR3 nucleotides: TGTGCCAGCAGCCCTGAGACGGGCGGCTCCTACAATGAGCAGTTCTTC.

The chain carries TRBV19 and TRBJ2-7; D tentatively reads TRBD1 or TRBD2 (6 bases each). V was shortened by 9 bases and J by 4 bases, with 10 bases between the two germline ends. CDR3 length equals 11 residues. Germline values: CDR1 LNHDA, CDR2 SQIVND (reference sequence). In DNA form, the CDR3 reads TGTGCCAGCCAGGGGAGGTACGAGCAGTACTTC. Its protein product is CASQGRYEQYF.

The rearrangement links TRBV11-1 to TRBJ1-2; 7 nucleotides agree with TRBD1. The germline CDR1 and CDR2 sequences are SGHAT and FQDESV (reference sequence). V trimming: 5 bases; J trimming: 4 bases; junction bases outside the gene matches: 10. The CDR3 extends over 15 amino acids. CDR3 residues: CASSNRQGRSYGYTF. The CDR3, as DNA: TGTGCCAGCAGCAACCGACAGGGACGGAGCTATGGCTACACCTTC.

The rearrangement joins TRBV28 to TRBJ2-7, with 10 bases lining up with TRBD2. Trimming at V came to 3 bases and at J to 7 bases, leaving 9 bases not matched to a gene. From germline, CDR1 is MDHEN and CDR2 SYDVKM. The CDR3 consists of 15 residues. The CDR3 region has the DNA TGTGCCAGCAGTTTGTCAGCGGGAGGGCAAAGTGAGCAGTACTTC. Its translation is CASSLSAGGQSEQYF.

This chain connects TRBV7-3 to TRBJ2-1; D tentatively fits TRBD1 or TRBD2 (5 bases each). The CDR3 extends over 12 amino acids. The V gene's germline CDR1 is SGHTA and CDR2 FQGTGA. V gave up 7 bases and J gave up 9 bases, with 13 bases separating them. The CDR3 protein is CASNRGTGEQFF. CDR3 sequence (DNA): TGTGCCAGCAACCGGGGCACAGGTGAGCAGTTCTTC.

V gene TRBV5-1 combines with J gene TRBJ2-7; D remains unclear. CDR1 is SGHRS, CDR2 YFSETQ, per germline. V was trimmed by 0 bases and J by 2 bases, leaving 9 bases between them. This CDR3 has 14 residues. The CDR3 nucleotides are TGCGCCAGCAGCTTGGCCTCAGGCGCCTACGAGCAGTACTTC. It codes for CASSLASGAYEQYF.

This clone was seen more than once but under ten times. The chain joins TRBV5-6 to TRBJ2-3; no clear D. The CDR3 runs to 12 residues. V was pared by 7 bases and J by 2 bases, with 8 bases between. Germline V CDR1 and CDR2: SGHDT, YYEEEE. The CDR3 spells CASGRNTDTQYF. In DNA, the CDR3 is TGTGCCAGCGGACGGAACACAGATACGCAGTATTTT.

The genes are TRBV5-4 and TRBJ1-1, with a tentative D call TRBD1 (6 bases). The CDR3 runs to 15 residues. Between the trimmed V and J ends, which lost 1 base and 0 bases, there was a span of 10 bases. Germline loops: CDR1 SGHNT, CDR2 YYREEE (reference sequence). CDR3 DNA: TGTGCCAGCAGCTTGCCTGGGACACTGAACACTGAAGCTTTCTTT. Its translation is CASSLPGTLNTEAFF.

This sequence joins TRBV21-1 and TRBJ2-3. TRBV21-1 is an annotated pseudogene. This CDR3 comprises 16 residues. CDR3 coding DNA: TGTGCCAGCAGCAAGGACGGGTCCGGTAGCACAGATACGCAGTATTTT. Translation: CASSKDGSGSTDTQYF.

V is TRBV7-2 and J is TRBJ2-2, with D unresolved. The germline V gene encodes CDR1 SGHTA and CDR2 FQGNSA. The CDR3 runs 13 residues. V lost 3 bases and J lost 2, with 4 bases in between. The CDR3 reads CASSFLNTGELFF. The CDR3 DNA is TGTGCCAGCAGCTTTCTCAACACCGGGGAGCTGTTTTTT. The full variable domain, in which reference TRBV7-2 and TRBJ2-2 provide the parts outside the CDR3, is GAGVSQSPSNKVTEKGKDVELRCDPISGHTALYWYRQSLGQGLEFLIYFQGNSAPDKSGLPSDRFSAERTGGSVSTLTIQRTQQEDSAVYLCASSFLNTGELFFGEGSRLTVL.

The rearrangement links TRBV19 to TRBJ2-1, with 15 bases identical to TRBD2. V trimming: 2 bases; J trimming: 4 bases; junction bases outside the gene matches: 3. The CDR3 is 17 residues long. Germline assignment: CDR1 LNHDA and CDR2 SQIVND (reference sequence). The CDR3 region has the DNA TGTGCCAGTAGTATACCAGGGACTAGCGGGAGGTACAATGAGCAGTTCTTC. The encoded protein is CASSIPGTSGRYNEQFF.

The chain uses TRBV20-1 and TRBJ2-7, with D perhaps given as TRBD1 or TRBD2 (6 bases each). The CDR3 is 11 residues long. V was cut by 5 bases and J by 4 bases, with 9 bases left in between. Germline V CDR1 and CDR2: DFQATT, SNEGSKA (reference sequence). The CDR3 spells CSALGGYEQYF. The CDR3 DNA follows: TGCAGTGCTCTAGGGGGGTACGAGCAGTACTTC.

This chain uses TRBV7-2 with TRBJ1-1; D remains ambiguous. Trimming left V 1 base short and J 0 bases short, with 9 bases between. The CDR3 covers 15 residues. In germline, CDR1 is SGHTA, CDR2 FQGNSA. The CDR3 is CASSLDRAMNTEAFF. CDR3 nucleotides: TGTGCCAGCAGCTTAGATAGAGCCATGAACACTGAAGCTTTCTTT.

The V gene is TRBV7-9, the J gene TRBJ2-1; D not certain. V was shortened by 4 bases and J by 9 bases, with 13 bases between the two germline ends. CDR3 length: 13 amino acids. The germline V gene has CDR1 SEHNR and CDR2 FQNEAQ (reference sequence). CDR3 sequence: CASSSWTISEQFF. The CDR3, as DNA: TGTGCCAGCAGCTCTTGGACGATAAGTGAGCAGTTCTTC.

V and J are TRBV28 and TRBJ2-1, with D perhaps matching TRBD2 (6 bases). The CDR3 runs to 15 residues. Trimming removed 4 bases at V and 8 bases at J, with 18 bases between. The germline CDR1 and CDR2 sequences are MDHEN and SYDVKM. The CDR3 DNA reads TGTGCCAGCAGTTCACTAGGCCGGGAGTACGATGAGCAGTTCTTC. Translation: CASSSLGREYDEQFF.

For this clone: At the DNA level, this CDR3 is encoded by other sequences in the same sample as well. The V call is TRBV19, the J call TRBJ1-2; D is unclear. Germline assignment: CDR1 LNHDA and CDR2 SQIVND (reference sequence). The length of the CDR3 is 12 residues. V lost 7 bases and J 4 bases, leaving 10 bases between the germline ends. CDR3 in DNA: TGTGCCAGTACCCCGGGGTCCTATGGCTACACCTTC. It encodes CASTPGSYGYTF. The full variable domain, rest sourced from reference TRBV19 and TRBJ1-2, is DGGITQSPKYLFRKEGQNVTLSCEQNLNHDAMYWYRQDPGQGLRLIYYSQIVNDFQKGDIAEGYSVSREKKESFPLTVTSAQKNPTAFYLCASTPGSYGYTFGSGTRLTVV.

This clone is a singleton in its sample. J is TRBJ2-1 and V is TRBV19; possibly TRBD1 for D (6 bases). This CDR3 region has 14 residues. V was pared by 5 bases and J by 8 bases, with 16 bases between. The germline gives CDR1 LNHDA, CDR2 SQIVND (reference sequence). The CDR3 DNA sequence: TGTGCCAGTAGTGCAAAACAGGGTAGCGATGAGCAGTTCTTC. Its translation: CASSAKQGSDEQFF.

The chain has TRBV6-5 and TRBJ2-7, with 10 bases identical to TRBD2. The germline gives CDR1 MNHEY, CDR2 SVGAGI. This CDR3 has 14 amino acids. The V and J ends lost 7 bases and 3 bases, in that order; junction bases with no gene match: 6. This CDR3 reads CASTGSSGSYEQYF. DNA for the CDR3: TGTGCCAGCACCGGATCTAGCGGGAGCTACGAGCAGTACTTC.

The chain employs TRBV6-1 and TRBJ1-3, with unresolved D. Trimming removed 8 bases from V and 0 bases from J, with 14 bases in between. The CDR3 length is 15 residues. Per the germline V gene, CDR1 is MNHNS and CDR2 is SASEGT. The DNA for the CDR3 is TGTGCCAGCCGGAGTGAGGTATCCTCTGGAAACACCATATATTTT. Translating gives CASRSEVSSGNTIYF.

The rearrangement joins TRBV6-6 to TRBJ1-2; weak D call: TRBD1 (6 bases). Germline V gene lookup returns CDR1 MNHNY and CDR2 SVGAGI (reference sequence). This CDR3 contains 16 residues. V was clipped by 5 bases and J by 1 base, with 17 bases between them. This CDR3 reads CASSRQGSKINYGYTF. Here the CDR3 DNA reads TGTGCCAGCAGTCGGCAGGGGTCAAAGATTAACTATGGCTACACCTTC.

The chain is built from TRBV30 and TRBJ1-4; the D gene is possibly TRBD1 (6 bases). The CDR3 extends over 12 amino acids. V lost 4 bases, J lost 8 bases, and 11 bases lay in between. Germline assignment: CDR1 GTSNPN and CDR2 SVGIG (reference sequence). The CDR3 DNA reads as TGTGCCTGGAACAGGGCCTGGGAAAAACTGTTTTTT. As protein: CAWNRAWEKLFF.

J is TRBJ2-1 and V is TRBV5-4; tentative D call: TRBD2 (6 bases). V shed 0 bases and J shed 8 bases, with 9 bases lying between them. Germline CDR1 reads SGHNT; CDR2 reads YYREEE (reference sequence). This CDR3 is 13 amino acids long. The chain's CDR3 is CASSLAGEHEQFF. CDR3 DNA sequence: TGTGCCAGCAGCTTGGCGGGAGAACATGAGCAGTTCTTC. Complete variable domain (other parts from reference TRBV5-4 and TRBJ2-1): ETGVTQSPTHLIKTRGQQVTLRCSSQSGHNTVSWYQQALGQGPQFIFQYYREEENGRGNFPPRFSGLQFPNYSSELNVNALELDDSALYLCASSLAGEHEQFFGPGTRLTVL.

This clone came up a few times. In DNA, the CDR3 is TGTGCCAGCAGTTTCCGGGTTGGCTACACCTTC. Translated: CASSFRVGYTF. V and J are TRBV28 and TRBJ1-2, with D unresolved. CDR3 length: 11 residues. V was shortened by 3 bases and J by 7 bases, with 6 bases between the two germline ends. Germline V gene lookup returns CDR1 MDHEN and CDR2 SYDVKM.

The rearrangement links TRBV19 to TRBJ2-1, with 8 nucleotides matching TRBD2. The ends lost 6 bases at V and 0 bases at J; junction bases unmatched: 1. This CDR3 has 14 residues. Germline CDR1 and CDR2: LNHDA and SQIVND (reference sequence). The DNA for the CDR3 is TGTGCCAGTAGGGGGACTAGCTCCTACAATGAGCAGTTCTTC. Translated, it gives CASRGTSSYNEQFF.

The chain recombines TRBV5-1 with TRBJ1-1; D unresolved. V lost 2 bases to trimming and J lost 5 bases, with 10 bases between them. Germline V CDR1 and CDR2: SGHRS, YFSETQ. The CDR3 loop spans 13 amino acids. The CDR3, as DNA: TGCGCCAGCAGCTTTACGGGTGGGACTGAAGCTTTCTTT. This gives the protein CASSFTGGTEAFF.

The chain links TRBV28 to TRBJ1-4; no clear D. CDR3 length equals 14 residues. Germline V CDR1 and CDR2: MDHEN, SYDVKM. The V end lost 3 bases, the J end lost 8 bases, and 13 bases lay between the germline ends. The CDR3 nucleotides are TGTGCCAGCAGTTTGGGAGCCGTAGGGGAAAAACTGTTTTTT. Protein product: CASSLGAVGEKLFF.

The rearrangement joins TRBV11-2 to TRBJ2-3; D remains ambiguous. There are 15 residues in the CDR3. Germline V gene data show CDR1 as SGHAT and CDR2 as FQNNGV. V lost 2 bases and J 2 bases, leaving 11 bases between the germline ends. CDR3 region: CASSLIQPTTDTQYF. The CDR3 DNA reads as TGTGCCAGCAGCTTAATACAGCCTACCACAGATACGCAGTATTTT.

The table lists this clone with a count of one. The chain links TRBV18 to TRBJ2-1; no clear D. The CDR3 consists of 13 residues. CDR1 KGHSH and CDR2 LQKENI come from the germline V gene. Trimming removed 3 bases from V and 3 bases from J, with 6 bases in between. Here the CDR3 reads CASSPFNYNEQFF. The CDR3 DNA follows: TGTGCCAGCTCACCCTTTAACTACAATGAGCAGTTCTTC. The whole variable domain, remainder taken from reference TRBV18 and TRBJ2-1, is NAGVMQNPRHLVRRRGQEARLRCSPMKGHSHVYWYRQLPEEGLKFMVYLQKENIIDESGMPKERFSAEFPKEGPSILRIQQVVRGDSAAYFCASSPFNYNEQFFGPGTRLTVL.

The chain uses TRBV4-3 and TRBJ2-3, with 12 bases identical to TRBD2. The trim removed 3 bases at V and 3 bases at J, leaving 1 base unmatched. This CDR3 has 15 amino acids. CDR1 and CDR2 (germline): LGHNA, YSLEER. CDR3 DNA sequence: TGCGCCAGCAGCCAGGGACTAGCGGGTACAGATACGCAGTATTTT. Translated, it gives CASSQGLAGTDTQYF.